This TCR beta chain was documented in a study of T cell responses to AZD1222 COVID-19 vaccine. Trimming took 4 bases from V and 1 from J; bases not matched to a gene: 1. CDR1 and CDR2 (germline): LGHDT, YNNKEL (reference sequence). The CDR3 is made up of 14 amino acids. Clones were sequenced by immunoSEQ multiplex PCR, and TCRdb holds only the in-frame ones, with some missing. The data contain around 99,000 clones, about 85% of them singletons. The receptor comes from an adult who received the AZD1222 COVID-19 vaccine. The sequenced sample was peripheral blood, obtained 28 days after the second AZD1222 dose. The V gene is TRBV3-1 (or the pseudogene TRBV3-2), the J gene TRBJ1-5, with 7 bases matching TRBD1. CDR3 sequence reads: CASSRTGSNQPQHF. DNA of the CDR3: TGTGCCAGCAGCCGGACAGGAAGCAATCAGCCCCAGCATTTT.